This T cell receptor (beta chain) came from a study of identical twins. TCRdb re-called the 5' RACE reads through MiXCR, storing one row per CDR3 protein. The table includes about 660,000 distinct CDR3 sequences, 8.6% detected once. The V gene end was trimmed by 6 bases and the J gene end by 1 base; junction bases not matched to a gene: 15. From germline, CDR1 is MNHNS and CDR2 SASEGT. The CDR3 covers 19 residues. These sequences were also reported in another study, on yellow fever vaccine responses in identical twins.

Sequencing was done on a sample of PBMCs. The rearrangement uses TRBV6-1 and TRBJ2-5, with 12 bases aligning to TRBD2. This sequence was found in a woman younger than 35 in good health. The CDR3: CASSPLRLAGVSIQETQYF. The CDR3 DNA sequence: TGTGCCAGCAGCCCTCTTAGACTAGCGGGAGTCAGTATCCAAGAGACCCAGTACTTC.